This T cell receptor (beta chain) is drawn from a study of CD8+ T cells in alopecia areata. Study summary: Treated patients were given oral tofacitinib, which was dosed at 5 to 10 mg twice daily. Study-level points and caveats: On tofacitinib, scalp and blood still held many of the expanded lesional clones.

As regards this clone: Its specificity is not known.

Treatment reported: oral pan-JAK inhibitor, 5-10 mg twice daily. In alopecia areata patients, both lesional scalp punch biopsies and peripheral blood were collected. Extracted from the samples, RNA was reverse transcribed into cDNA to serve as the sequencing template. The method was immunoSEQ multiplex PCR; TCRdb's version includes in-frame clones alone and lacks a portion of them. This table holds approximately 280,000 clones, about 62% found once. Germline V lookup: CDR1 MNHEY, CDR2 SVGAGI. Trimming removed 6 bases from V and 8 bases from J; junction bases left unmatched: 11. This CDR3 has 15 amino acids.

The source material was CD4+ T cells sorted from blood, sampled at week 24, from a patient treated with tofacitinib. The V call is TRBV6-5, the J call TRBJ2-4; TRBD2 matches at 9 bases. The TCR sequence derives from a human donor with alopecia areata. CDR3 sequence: CASRRAGGATDIQYF. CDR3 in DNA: TGTGCCAGCAGGCGGGCGGGGGGGGCCACAGACATTCAGTACTTC.